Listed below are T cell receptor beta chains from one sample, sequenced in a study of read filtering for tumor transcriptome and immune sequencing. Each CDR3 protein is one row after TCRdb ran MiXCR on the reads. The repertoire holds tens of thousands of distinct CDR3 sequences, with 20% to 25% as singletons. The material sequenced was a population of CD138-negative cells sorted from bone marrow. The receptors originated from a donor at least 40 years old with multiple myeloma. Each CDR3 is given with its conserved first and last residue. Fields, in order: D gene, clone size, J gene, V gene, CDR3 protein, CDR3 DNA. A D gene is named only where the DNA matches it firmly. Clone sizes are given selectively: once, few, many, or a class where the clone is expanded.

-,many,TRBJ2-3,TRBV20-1,CSARDLSGQKNTQYF,TGCAGTGCTAGAGATCTGAGCGGGCAAAAAAATACGCAGTATTTT
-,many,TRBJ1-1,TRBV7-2,CASSSNLEDNTEAFF,TGTGCCAGCAGCTCCAACCTTGAAGATAACACTGAAGCTTTCTTT
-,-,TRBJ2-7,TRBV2,CASSESRGSYEQYF,TGTGCCAGCAGTGAGAGCAGGGGCTCCTACGAGCAGTACTTC
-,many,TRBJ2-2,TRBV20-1,CSARDDGGGELFF,TGCAGTGCTAGAGATGATGGGGGTGGGGAGCTGTTTTTT
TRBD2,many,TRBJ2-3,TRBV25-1,CASSEGTGGPDTQYF,TGTGCCAGCAGTGAGGGGACGGGAGGTCCAGATACGCAGTATTTT
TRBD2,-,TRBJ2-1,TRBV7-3,CASSPRGGTSGRAVYNEQFF,TGTGCCAGCAGCCCTCGGGGAGGGACTAGCGGGAGGGCCGTCTACAATGAGCAGTTCTTC
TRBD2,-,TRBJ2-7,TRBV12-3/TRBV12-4,CASTLAGGHSYNEQYF,TGTGCCAGCACCCTAGCGGGAGGGCACTCCTACAATGAGCAGTACTTC
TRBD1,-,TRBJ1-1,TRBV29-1,CSALTGLDTEAFF,TGCAGCGCGTTGACAGGGTTGGACACTGAGGCTTTCTTT
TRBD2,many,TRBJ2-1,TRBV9,CASSSLAGDYNEQFF,TGTGCCAGCAGCTCGCTAGCGGGAGACTACAATGAGCAGTTCTTC
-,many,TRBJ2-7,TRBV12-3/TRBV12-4,CASSRAAYEQYF,TGTGCCAGCAGTCGGGCCGCCTACGAGCAGTACTTC
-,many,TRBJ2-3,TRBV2,CASSGFTDTQYF,TGTGCCAGCAGCGGATTTACAGATACGCAGTATTTT
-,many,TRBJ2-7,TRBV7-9,CASSSGYTYEQYF,TGTGCCAGCAGCTCGGGGTATACCTACGAGCAGTACTTC
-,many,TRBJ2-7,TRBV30,CAWSIELRQYF,TGTGCCTGGAGTATTGAACTCCGGCAGTACTTC
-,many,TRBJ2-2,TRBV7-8,CASAHSGLKSTGELFF,TGTGCCAGCGCGCATAGCGGATTAAAAAGCACCGGGGAGCTGTTTTTT
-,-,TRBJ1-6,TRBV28,CPSSLSYYSPLHF,TGTCCCAGCAGTTTGTCCTATTATTCACCCCTCCACTTT
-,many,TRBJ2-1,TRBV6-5,CASSYGLASSYNEQFF,TGTGCCAGCAGTTACGGGCTGGCGAGCTCCTACAATGAGCAGTTCTTC
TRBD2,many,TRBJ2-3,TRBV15,CATSRGSSGTTDTQYF,TGTGCCACCAGCAGAGGATCTAGCGGGACCACAGATACGCAGTATTTT
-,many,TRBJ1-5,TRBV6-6,CASSPGGNSNQPQHF,TGTGCCAGCAGCCCCGGGGGAAATAGCAATCAGCCCCAGCATTTT
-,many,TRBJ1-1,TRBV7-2,CASSKNRIQGTEAFF,TGTGCCAGCAGCAAAAACAGGATCCAAGGCACTGAAGCTTTCTTT
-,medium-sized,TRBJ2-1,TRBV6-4,CASSDPDYNEQFF,TGTGCCAGCAGTGACCCGGACTACAATGAGCAGTTCTTC
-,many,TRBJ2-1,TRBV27,CASSSPTRNNEQFF,TGTGCCAGCAGTTCCCCCACTAGAAACAATGAGCAGTTCTTC
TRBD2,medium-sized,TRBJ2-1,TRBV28,CASSLGTSGGDEQFF,TGTGCCAGCAGTTTAGGGACTAGCGGGGGGGATGAGCAGTTCTTC
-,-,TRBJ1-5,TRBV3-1,CASSQQGGQPQHF,TGTGCCAGCAGCCAGCAGGGTGGCCAGCCCCAGCATTTT
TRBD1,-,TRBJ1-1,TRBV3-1,CASSYGTGTEASF,TGTGCCAGCAGCTACGGGACAGGGACTGAAGCTTCCTTT
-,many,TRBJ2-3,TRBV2,CASSEERRPTDTQYF,TGTGCCAGCAGTGAAGAGAGGCGGCCCACAGATACGCAGTATTTT